These 6 T cell receptor beta chains came from one sample sequenced in a study of T cell repertoires in aging, cancer and after chemotherapy. A mixed TRB-A/B primer pool amplified rearranged TRB by multiplex touch-down PCR. MiXCR, applied by TCRdb to the multiplex PCR reads, yields one record per CDR3 protein. Of under 7,000 distinct CDR3 sequences in the sample, around a fifth were seen once. Amplification of TCR beta used genomic DNA extracted from peripheral blood. The sequencing sample was made of blood. These receptors all come from a human donor with a blood cancer.

The chain joins TRBV5-1 to TRBJ2-7; the match to TRBD2 covers 7 bases. The CDR3 contains 13 residues. V shed 0 bases, J shed 6 bases, and the junction held 3 bases outside the gene matches. The V gene's germline CDR1 is SGHRS and CDR2 YFSETQ. The DNA of the CDR3 is TGCGCCAGCAGCTTGGCCTCGGGGGGCGAGCAGTACTTC. Its translation: CASSLASGGEQYF.

Relative to its sample, this clonotype is medium-sized. This CDR3 is CASSEAGTGGNEQYF. The CDR3 nucleotides read TGTGCCAGCAGTGAGGCCGGGACAGGGGGCAACGAGCAGTACTTC. The J gene is TRBJ2-7, the V gene TRBV6-1; 12 bases map to TRBD1. The germline CDR1 and CDR2 sequences are MNHNS and SASEGT. The CDR3 loop spans 15 amino acids. The junction had 5 bases not matched to a gene; V was cut back by 3 bases and J by 5 bases.

CDR3: CASSDNQGPSYEQYF. In DNA form, the CDR3 reads TGTGCCAGCAGTGACAACCAGGGGCCCTCCTACGAGCAGTACTTC. The chain recombines TRBV6-1 with TRBJ2-7; D might be TRBD1 (6 bases). Trimming took 3 bases from V and 0 from J, leaving 12 bases between them. Germline lookup yields CDR1 MNHNS and CDR2 SASEGT. The CDR3 contains 15 residues.

By its share, this clonotype is medium-sized. For the CDR3, the DNA is TGTGCCAGCAGCTGGACTGCCATAAACACAGATACGCAGTATTTT. It specifies CASSWTAINTDTQYF. The V gene is TRBV11-1, the J gene TRBJ2-3; possibly TRBD2 for D (5 bases). CDR3 size: 15 residues. The V end was cut by 4 bases, the J end by 2 bases, with 13 bases between. CDR1 is SGHAT and CDR2 is FQDESV in the germline V gene (reference sequence).

The genes are TRBV9 and TRBJ2-2; D may be TRBD1 (6 bases). The germline V gene encodes CDR1 SGDLS and CDR2 YYNGEE. V was cut by 0 bases and J by 9 bases, with 18 bases left in between. The CDR3 is 16 residues long. CDR3 residues: CASSVAAGAGVWELFF. CDR3 DNA sequence: TGTGCCAGCAGCGTAGCTGCAGGGGCCGGAGTGTGGGAGCTGTTTTTT.

V and J are TRBV19 and TRBJ1-1, with D perhaps TRBD1 (5 bases). V dropped 5 bases and J dropped 4 bases, with 14 bases sitting between them. The germline CDR1 and CDR2 sequences are LNHDA and SQIVND (reference sequence). The CDR3 sequence is 14 residues long. As DNA, the CDR3 is TGTGCCAGTAGTCCCCGGGGGGGTGGCACTGAAGCTTTCTTT. Amino acids: CASSPRGGGTEAFF. Combining the CDR3 with reference TRBV19 and TRBJ1-1 gives the whole variable domain DGGITQSPKYLFRKEGQNVTLSCEQNLNHDAMYWYRQDPGQGLRLIYYSQIVNDFQKGDIAEGYSVSREKKESFPLTVTSAQKNPTAFYLCASSPRGGGTEAFFGQGTRLTVV.